This paragraph reports one T cell receptor (beta chain). This record belongs to a study of blood T cell repertoires in COVID-19. About the study: Material from acute and convalescent COVID-19 was sourced from the United States, Italy and Spain. Sources were T cells, B-cell-depleted T cells, or PBMCs; the material itself was cDNA or gDNA.

Original processing methods: Reference gene primer amplification in the assay estimated nucleated cell counts. Some clones are missing from TCRdb's copy, which holds only in-frame ones; the method was immunoSEQ multiplex PCR. For V, J and clone size, that table is used; D and trimming come from the DNA. The repertoire includes more than 100,000 clones, over 75% of them detected once, and approximately 10% sits in the top ten. Germline-derived CDR1 and CDR2 are SGHNT and YYREEE (reference sequence). Trimming cost V 1 base and J 0 bases, with 14 bases left between them. The CDR3 contains 17 residues. This TCR was recovered from a man aged 80 or over with acute or convalescent COVID-19. Material: peripheral blood. The rearrangement uses TRBV5-4 and TRBJ1-3; maybe TRBD1 (6 bases). The DNA for the CDR3 is TGTGCCAGCAGCTTGTCAGGGGTTAAGGGCTCTGGAAACACCATATATTTT. Translating gives CASSLSGVKGSGNTIYF.